This entry lists 21 T cell receptor beta chains sequenced from one sample in a study of CD8 T cells in ankylosing spondylitis. Each CDR3 protein is one row after TCRdb ran MiXCR on the 5' RACE reads. Of under 250,000 distinct CDR3 sequences listed, more than 9% are singletons. Material: blood, either unsorted or a sorted T cell fraction (not recorded which). The origin of the receptors is a male donor with ankylosing spondylitis or in good health (not recorded which).

This clonotype was observed a few times. This chain links TRBV5-6 with TRBJ2-3; 11 bases map to TRBD2. Trimming removed 4 bases from V and 1 base from J; junction bases left unmatched: 5. The CDR3 consists of 16 residues. Germline V lookup: CDR1 SGHDT, CDR2 YYEEEE. The CDR3 bases are TGTGCCAGCAGCGCGGGACTAGCGGACCGCACAGATACGCAGTATTTT. This translates into CASSAGLADRTDTQYF.

This clonotype showed up just a few times. A much more abundant neighbour one base away suggests this may be a read error. The J gene is TRBJ2-6, the V gene TRBV5-1; possible D gene TRBD1, 6 bases. CDR1 and CDR2 (germline): SGHRS, YFSETQ. There are 15 residues in the CDR3. V lost 5 bases and J 1 base, leaving 10 bases between the germline ends. In DNA, the CDR3 is TGCGCCAGCAGACCTACAGGGTCTGGGGCCAACGTCCTGACTTTC. Protein product: CASRPTGSGANVLTF.

The V gene is TRBV30, the J gene TRBJ1-1; D is ambiguous. The V gene's germline CDR1 is GTSNPN and CDR2 SVGIG (reference sequence). The germline V and J ends were trimmed by 3 bases and 4 bases, with 6 bases remaining between them. This CDR3 is 11 amino acids long. The CDR3 DNA reads TGTGCCTGGAGCCCGGTCACTGAAGCTTTCTTT. It is translated as CAWSPVTEAFF.

The chain recombines TRBV20-1 with TRBJ2-1; perhaps TRBD2 as D (6 bases). The CDR3 covers 14 residues. Trimming removed 4 bases from V and 10 bases from J, with 20 bases in between. CDR1 and CDR2 from the germline V gene are DFQATT and SNEGSKA (reference sequence). CDR3 loop: CSANDNGGYGEQFF. CDR3 DNA: TGCAGTGCTAACGACAACGGGGGTTATGGCGAGCAGTTCTTC.

This clonotype was found many times. V is TRBV12-3 or TRBV12-4 and J is TRBJ2-5; 11 nucleotides match TRBD2. V lost 6 bases to trimming and J lost 5 bases; unmatched junction nucleotides: 11. CDR3 length: 16 amino acids. The chain's CDR3 is CASRGTSGPAWETQYF. DNA of the CDR3: TGTGCCAGCAGGGGGACTAGCGGACCTGCCTGGGAGACCCAGTACTTC.

Many counts were recorded for this clonotype. The chain combines TRBV29-1 with TRBJ1-2; TRBD1 aligns across 7 bases. The trim removed 5 bases at V and 6 bases at J, leaving 6 bases unmatched. The CDR3 is 12 amino acids. Germline V gene data show CDR1 as SQVTM and CDR2 as ANQGSEA. The CDR3 DNA is TGCAGCGTTCGCGACAGGGTGGATGGCTACACCTTC. Translated: CSVRDRVDGYTF.

This clonotype has only a few counts. The chain joins TRBV11-2 to TRBJ2-3; D is unresolved. Germline V CDR1 and CDR2: SGHAT, FQNNGV. Trimming shortened V by 6 bases and J by 1 base, and 8 bases separated the two germline ends. The CDR3 is made up of 13 amino acids. The CDR3 is CASRLTGTDTQYF. CDR3 DNA: TGTGCCAGCAGGCTGACGGGCACAGATACGCAGTATTTT.

This clonotype was counted ten times or more. The rearrangement links TRBV20-1 to TRBJ1-6, with unresolved D. This CDR3 is built from 14 residues. Per the germline V gene, CDR1 is DFQATT and CDR2 is SNEGSKA (reference sequence). Trimming stripped 3 bases from V and 1 base from J, with 7 bases between. CDR3 region: CSARDPSYNSPLHF. The CDR3 coding sequence is TGCAGTGCTAGGGATCCATCCTATAATTCACCCCTCCACTTT.

This clonotype was seen ten or more times. J is TRBJ1-1 and V is TRBV5-1; D remains unclear. The CDR3 spans 16 residues. V lost 4 bases and J lost 1, with 17 bases in between. Germline values: CDR1 SGHRS, CDR2 YFSETQ. The CDR3 here is CASSLLPGPANTEAFF. The CDR3 coding sequence is TGCGCCAGCAGCCTTCTCCCGGGTCCGGCGAACACTGAAGCTTTCTTT.

This clonotype was seen ten or more times. This chain joins TRBV10-3 and TRBJ1-1, with D unresolved. The CDR3 is 13 residues long. V was pared by 3 bases and J by 4 bases, with 9 bases between. CDR1 and CDR2 from the germline V gene are ENHRY and SYGVKD. CDR3 loop: CAISDGPGTEAFF. Here the CDR3 DNA reads TGTGCCATCAGTGATGGCCCGGGCACTGAAGCTTTCTTT.

The sample holds many counts of this clonotype. The chain joins TRBV3-1 to TRBJ2-1; 10 bases fit TRBD2. The CDR3 loop spans 15 amino acids. The germline V gene encodes CDR1 LGHDT and CDR2 YNNKEL (reference sequence). V trimming: 0 bases; J trimming: 6 bases; junction bases outside the gene matches: 2. This chain's CDR3 is CASSQELAGANEQFF. The CDR3 DNA follows: TGTGCCAGCAGCCAAGAGCTAGCGGGAGCCAATGAGCAGTTCTTC.

V usage is TRBV11-2 and J usage is TRBJ2-7; no definite D call. CDR1 is SGHAT, CDR2 FQNNGV, per germline. V was pared by 1 base and J by 0 bases, with 10 bases between. The CDR3 extends over 15 amino acids. The CDR3 DNA sequence: TGTGCCAGCAGCTTAGCCATCGGGCTCTCCTACGAGCAGTACTTC. Translating gives CASSLAIGLSYEQYF.

This clonotype was counted ten times or more. The chain employs TRBV5-8 and TRBJ2-1; no clear D. The V end was cut by 1 base, the J end by 3 bases, with 5 bases between. This CDR3 has 13 residues. CDR1 and CDR2 from the germline V gene are SGHTS and YDEGEE. The CDR3 sequence: CASSLSYYNEQFF. The CDR3 bases are TGTGCCAGCAGCTTGTCTTACTACAATGAGCAGTTCTTC.

This clonotype showed up just a few times. The chain links TRBV20-1 to TRBJ2-7, with D uncertain. Germline-derived CDR1 and CDR2 are DFQATT and SNEGSKA (reference sequence). The CDR3 contains 13 residues. The V gene lost 3 bases and the J gene lost 2 bases, with 11 bases spanning the gap. The CDR3 sequence is CSARTPMAYEQYF. The CDR3 DNA follows: TGCAGTGCTAGGACACCTATGGCCTACGAGCAGTACTTC.

This clonotype has at least ten counts. V is TRBV7-8 and J is TRBJ1-5; D uncertain. CDR1 is SGHVS and CDR2 is FQNEAQ in the germline V gene. CDR3 length: 16 amino acids. V was pared by 7 bases and J by 0 bases, with 16 bases between. CDR3 sequence: CASNRGRDISNQPQHF. The CDR3, as DNA: TGTGCCAGCAACCGAGGGAGGGATATTAGCAATCAGCCCCAGCATTTT.

This clonotype was seen repeatedly, ten times or more. This sequence joins TRBV20-1 and TRBJ1-1; maybe TRBD1 (6 bases). Trimming removed 2 bases at V and 4 bases at J, with 11 bases between. CDR1 DFQATT and CDR2 SNEGSKA come from the germline V gene (reference sequence). The CDR3 is made up of 13 amino acids. The CDR3 reads CSARQGLTTEAFF. CDR3 nucleotides: TGCAGTGCTAGACAGGGGTTGACCACTGAAGCTTTCTTT.

At least ten counts were recorded for this clonotype. The chain has TRBV4-1 and TRBJ2-1; D remains ambiguous. The length of the CDR3 is 12 residues. V was clipped by 1 base and J by 7 bases, with 5 bases between them. Germline lookup yields CDR1 MGHRA and CDR2 YSYEKL. The CDR3 reads CASSQAVNEQFF. The CDR3, as DNA: TGCGCCAGCAGCCAAGCGGTAAATGAGCAGTTCTTC.

This clonotype was observed many times. This chain uses TRBV4-1 with TRBJ2-7; D perhaps matches TRBD2 (6 bases). The germline V gene has CDR1 MGHRA and CDR2 YSYEKL. Trimming left V 0 bases short and J 4 bases short, with 16 bases between. The CDR3 runs 16 residues. CDR3 DNA: TGCGCCAGCAGCCAAGATGGTCCGGGAGATGGATACGAGCAGTACTTC. The encoded protein is CASSQDGPGDGYEQYF.

This clonotype has a count of ten or more. The rearrangement joins TRBV5-5 to TRBJ2-5; the D gene is possibly TRBD1 (5 bases). The CDR3 totals 15 residues. The V end was cut by 0 bases, the J end by 5 bases, with 14 bases between. CDR1 SGHKS and CDR2 YYEKEE come from the germline V gene (reference sequence). The CDR3 DNA is TGTGCCAGCAGCTTGGGTCAGGGATTCGTGGAGACCCAGTACTTC. Residues: CASSLGQGFVETQYF.

This chain links TRBV5-1 with TRBJ2-2; 9 positions agree with TRBD1. Per germline, CDR1 SGHRS and CDR2 YFSETQ. V shed 4 bases, J shed 1 base, and the junction held 8 bases outside the gene matches. The CDR3 has 17 residues. CDR3 protein: CASSKRTGGQNTGELFF. The CDR3 region has the DNA TGCGCCAGCAGCAAGAGAACAGGGGGCCAGAACACCGGGGAGCTGTTTTTT.

The CDR3 coding sequence is TGTGCCTGGAGTGTGGGCGCCGGGAGGTTGTACGAGCAGTACTTC. Translation: CAWSVGAGRLYEQYF. The V and J genes are TRBV30 and TRBJ2-7; 7 positions agree with TRBD2. CDR1 and CDR2 from the germline V gene are GTSNPN and SVGIG (reference sequence). V lost 0 bases and J lost 4; bases outside the gene matches: 9. The CDR3 is 15 amino acids.